The clone carrying this TCR beta chain has a single count. The data derive from a study of long-term antiretroviral therapy in people with HIV. The V gene end was trimmed by 4 bases and the J gene end by 5 bases; junction bases not matched to a gene: 4. From germline, CDR1 is SGHDT and CDR2 YYEEEE. The CDR3 runs 13 residues. immunoSEQ v3.0 was run at survey level. Sequencing aimed to cover roughly 40,000-55,000 T-cell genomes per sample. TCRdb keeps only in-frame clones here, not all; method: immunoSEQ multiplex PCR. The sample carries under 45,000 clones, approximately 87% recorded once. The material was unsorted PBMCs, obtained 1.2 years after starting antiretroviral therapy. The chain couples TRBV5-6 to TRBJ2-7, with 9 nucleotides matching TRBD1. The source of this sequence is a woman aged 50 to 60 with HIV. The CDR3: CASSKDRGNEQYF. As DNA, the CDR3 is TGTGCCAGCAGCAAGGACAGGGGCAACGAGCAGTACTTC. The full variable domain, completed using reference TRBV5-6 and TRBJ2-7, is DAGVTQSPTHLIKTRGQQVTLRCSPKSGHDTVSWYQQALGQGPQFIFQYYEEEERQRGNFPDRFSGHQFPNYSSELNVNALLLGDSALYLCASSKDRGNEQYFGPGTRLTVT.